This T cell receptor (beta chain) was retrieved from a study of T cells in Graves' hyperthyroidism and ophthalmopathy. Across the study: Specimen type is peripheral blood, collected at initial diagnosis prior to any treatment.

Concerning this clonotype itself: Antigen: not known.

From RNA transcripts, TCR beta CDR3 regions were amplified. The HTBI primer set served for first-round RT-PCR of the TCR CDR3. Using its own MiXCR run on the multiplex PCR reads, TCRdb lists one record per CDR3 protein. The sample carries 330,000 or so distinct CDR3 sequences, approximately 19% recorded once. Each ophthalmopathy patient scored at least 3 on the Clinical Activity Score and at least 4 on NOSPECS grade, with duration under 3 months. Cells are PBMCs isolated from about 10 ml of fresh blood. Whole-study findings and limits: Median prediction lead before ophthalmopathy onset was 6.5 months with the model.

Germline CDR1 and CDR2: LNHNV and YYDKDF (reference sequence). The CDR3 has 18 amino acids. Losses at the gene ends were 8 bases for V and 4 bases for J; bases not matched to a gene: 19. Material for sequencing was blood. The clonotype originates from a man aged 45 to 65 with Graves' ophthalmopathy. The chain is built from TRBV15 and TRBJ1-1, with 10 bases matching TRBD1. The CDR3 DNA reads TGTGCCACCGAAGGCCTGGAGGGGACAGGGGCCTGGGGCACTGAAGCTTTCTTT. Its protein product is CATEGLEGTGAWGTEAFF.